Listed below are T cell receptor beta chains from one sample, sequenced in a study of cytomegalovirus exposure and HLA in healthy donors. Data came from immunoSEQ multiplex PCR; TCRdb stores just in-frame clones and leaves some out. The sample lists tens of thousands of clones; roughly nine tenths were seen once. Material for sequencing was PBMCs. The receptors derive from a woman aged 40 to 50 in good health and CMV-seropositive. CDR3s include the opening cysteine and the closing phenylalanine or tryptophan. The D gene is left open where the match is weak. A clone size is listed for some rows: how often the clone was seen (once, few, many), or a class if it is expanded.

v_call: TRBV5-4
d_call: NA
clone_size: NA
j_call: TRBJ2-1
cdr3_length: 15
cdr3_aa: CASSTAGNPYNEQFF
cdr3_nt: TGTGCCAGCAGCACCGCAGGGAACCCCTACAATGAGCAGTTCTTC

v_call: TRBV5-4
d_call: TRBD2
clone_size: NA
j_call: TRBJ2-3
cdr3_length: 16
cdr3_aa: CASSRQTSGITDTQYF
cdr3_nt: TGTGCCAGCAGCCGTCAGACTAGCGGCATCACAGATACGCAGTATTTT

v_call: TRBV5-1
d_call: NA
clone_size: NA
j_call: TRBJ2-7
cdr3_length: 13
cdr3_aa: CASQKGNSYEQYF
cdr3_nt: TGCGCCAGCCAAAAGGGGAACTCCTACGAGCAGTACTTC

v_call: TRBV5-6
d_call: NA
clone_size: NA
j_call: TRBJ2-1
cdr3_length: 14
cdr3_aa: CASSSTRFGGEQFF
cdr3_nt: TGTGCCAGCAGCTCGACTAGATTTGGGGGAGAGCAGTTCTTC

v_call: TRBV15
d_call: TRBD2
clone_size: NA
j_call: TRBJ2-3
cdr3_length: 18
cdr3_aa: CATSRDGGGLAVTDTQYF
cdr3_nt: TGTGCCACCAGCAGAGATGGAGGGGGACTAGCGGTGACAGATACGCAGTATTTT

v_call: TRBV28
d_call: NA
clone_size: NA
j_call: TRBJ2-2
cdr3_length: 13
cdr3_aa: CASSPTEGGELFF
cdr3_nt: TGTGCCAGCAGTCCCACTGAGGGTGGGGAGCTGTTTTTT

v_call: TRBV19
d_call: NA
clone_size: NA
j_call: TRBJ2-3
cdr3_length: 15
cdr3_aa: CASSPSGGGTDTQYF
cdr3_nt: TGTGCCAGTAGCCCTTCCGGAGGGGGCACAGATACGCAGTATTTT

v_call: TRBV5-1
d_call: TRBD2
clone_size: NA
j_call: TRBJ2-3
cdr3_length: 18
cdr3_aa: CASSLIGSSGGGTDTQYF
cdr3_nt: TGCGCCAGCAGCTTGATAGGGAGTAGCGGGGGTGGCACAGATACGCAGTATTTT

v_call: TRBV2
d_call: TRBD2
clone_size: once
j_call: TRBJ2-5
cdr3_length: 15
cdr3_aa: CASSGSGSNQETQYF
cdr3_nt: TGTGCCAGCAGTGGTAGCGGGAGCAACCAAGAGACCCAGTACTTC

v_call: TRBV18
d_call: NA
clone_size: NA
j_call: TRBJ1-1
cdr3_length: 12
cdr3_aa: CASSSGATEAFF
cdr3_nt: TGTGCCAGCTCTTCAGGGGCCACTGAAGCTTTCTTT

v_call: TRBV19
d_call: NA
clone_size: NA
j_call: TRBJ2-2
cdr3_length: 16
cdr3_aa: CASSIDDRQNTGELFF
cdr3_nt: TGTGCCAGTAGTATCGACGACCGACAGAACACCGGGGAGCTGTTTTTT

v_call: TRBV18
d_call: NA
clone_size: NA
j_call: TRBJ1-4
cdr3_length: 13
cdr3_aa: CASSRGQNEKLFF
cdr3_nt: TGTGCCAGCTCAAGAGGACAGAATGAAAAACTGTTTTTT

v_call: TRBV2
d_call: TRBD1
clone_size: NA
j_call: TRBJ2-1
cdr3_length: 15
cdr3_aa: CASSIRGLLYNEQFF
cdr3_nt: TGTGCCAGCAGTATAAGGGGGCTTCTCTACAATGAGCAGTTCTTC

v_call: TRBV28
d_call: NA
clone_size: NA
j_call: TRBJ2-3
cdr3_length: 14
cdr3_aa: CASSLRTGTDTQYF
cdr3_nt: TGTGCCAGCAGTCTCCGGACAGGCACAGATACGCAGTATTTT

v_call: TRBV29-1
d_call: TRBD1
clone_size: NA
j_call: TRBJ1-2
cdr3_length: 14
cdr3_aa: CSVVRTGSVDGYTF
cdr3_nt: TGCAGCGTTGTTAGGACAGGGTCGGTGGATGGCTACACCTTC

v_call: TRBV6-5
d_call: NA
clone_size: NA
j_call: TRBJ1-1
cdr3_length: 12
cdr3_aa: CASSQDRFEAFF
cdr3_nt: TGTGCCAGCAGTCAAGACAGGTTCGAAGCTTTCTTT

v_call: TRBV18
d_call: NA
clone_size: NA
j_call: TRBJ1-5
cdr3_length: 15
cdr3_aa: CASSSVGQNNQPQHF
cdr3_nt: TGTGCCAGCTCATCAGTTGGACAGAACAATCAGCCCCAGCATTTT

v_call: TRBV7-9
d_call: TRBD2
clone_size: NA
j_call: TRBJ2-1
cdr3_length: 15
cdr3_aa: CASSLGTSGYNEQFF
cdr3_nt: TGTGCCAGCAGCCTAGGGACTAGCGGTTACAATGAGCAGTTCTTC

v_call: TRBV29-1
d_call: TRBD1
clone_size: once
j_call: TRBJ2-6
cdr3_length: 16
cdr3_aa: CSVGDRGRQGANVLTF
cdr3_nt: TGCAGCGTTGGGGACAGGGGGCGCCAGGGGGCCAACGTCCTGACTTTC

v_call: TRBV6-5
d_call: NA
clone_size: NA
j_call: TRBJ1-4
cdr3_length: 15
cdr3_aa: CASSYSRGVNAKLFF
cdr3_nt: TGTGCCAGCAGTTACTCTCGGGGGGTAAATGCAAAACTGTTTTTT

v_call: TRBV5-1
d_call: NA
clone_size: NA
j_call: TRBJ1-4
cdr3_length: 13
cdr3_aa: CASSFRANEKLFF
cdr3_nt: TGCGCCAGCAGCTTTCGTGCTAATGAAAAACTGTTTTTT

v_call: TRBV6-5
d_call: NA
clone_size: NA
j_call: TRBJ1-5
cdr3_length: 14
cdr3_aa: CASSLHYSNQPQHF
cdr3_nt: TGTGCCAGCAGTCTCCACTATAGCAATCAGCCCCAGCATTTT

v_call: TRBV2
d_call: TRBD2
clone_size: NA
j_call: TRBJ2-7
cdr3_length: 15
cdr3_aa: CASSEVGTSAYEQYF
cdr3_nt: TGTGCCAGCAGTGAAGTGGGGACTAGCGCGTACGAGCAGTACTTC

v_call: TRBV11-2
d_call: NA
clone_size: NA
j_call: TRBJ2-1
cdr3_length: 16
cdr3_aa: CASSLPFRAGMDEQFF
cdr3_nt: TGTGCCAGCAGCTTACCCTTCAGGGCGGGGATGGATGAGCAGTTCTTC

v_call: TRBV19
d_call: TRBD1
clone_size: once
j_call: TRBJ1-4
cdr3_length: 15
cdr3_aa: CASSPQGATNEKLFF
cdr3_nt: TGTGCCAGTAGCCCCCAGGGGGCAACTAATGAAAAACTGTTTTTT

v_call: TRBV7-9
d_call: NA
clone_size: NA
j_call: TRBJ1-5
cdr3_length: 15
cdr3_aa: CASSLAGGGVWPQHF
cdr3_nt: TGTGCCAGCAGCTTAGCGGGGGGGGGTGTTTGGCCCCAGCATTTT

v_call: TRBV7-3
d_call: TRBD1
clone_size: NA
j_call: TRBJ2-7
cdr3_length: 16
cdr3_aa: CASSRTGVDREPEQYF
cdr3_nt: TGTGCCAGCAGCCGAACTGGAGTGGACAGGGAACCCGAGCAGTACTTC

v_call: TRBV10-3
d_call: TRBD2
clone_size: NA
j_call: TRBJ2-7
cdr3_length: 15
cdr3_aa: CAIGTSGEQSYEQYF
cdr3_nt: TGTGCCATAGGGACTAGCGGAGAGCAATCCTACGAGCAGTACTTC

v_call: TRBV5-1
d_call: TRBD2
clone_size: NA
j_call: TRBJ2-5
cdr3_length: 15
cdr3_aa: CASSLDLTSVGTQYF
cdr3_nt: TGCGCCAGCAGCTTGGACCTTACTAGCGTCGGGACCCAGTACTTC

v_call: TRBV6-6
d_call: NA
clone_size: NA
j_call: TRBJ1-4
cdr3_length: 14
cdr3_aa: CASSNTRDKEKLFF
cdr3_nt: TGTGCCAGCAGTAACACCCGGGACAAAGAAAAACTGTTTTTT

v_call: TRBV7-2
d_call: TRBD2
clone_size: NA
j_call: TRBJ2-3
cdr3_length: 18
cdr3_aa: CASSLVSTSGGAQSTQYF
cdr3_nt: TGTGCCAGCAGCTTAGTCTCGACCAGCGGGGGGGCCCAATCCACGCAGTATTTT

v_call: TRBV5-1
d_call: NA
clone_size: NA
j_call: TRBJ1-6
cdr3_length: 14
cdr3_aa: CASSLGQNNSPLHF
cdr3_nt: TGCGCCAGCAGCTTGGGGCAGAATAATTCACCCCTCCACTTT

v_call: TRBV4-2
d_call: TRBD1
clone_size: once
j_call: TRBJ2-2
cdr3_length: 17
cdr3_aa: CASSQDSQGAYTGELFF
cdr3_nt: TGTGCCAGCAGCCAAGATTCACAGGGGGCCTACACCGGGGAGCTGTTTTTT

v_call: TRBV6-1
d_call: NA
clone_size: NA
j_call: TRBJ2-3
cdr3_length: 16
cdr3_aa: CASSETEASATDTQYF
cdr3_nt: TGTGCCAGCAGTGAAACAGAAGCTAGCGCAACAGATACGCAGTATTTT

v_call: TRBV5-6
d_call: TRBD1
clone_size: NA
j_call: TRBJ2-3
cdr3_length: 17
cdr3_aa: CASSLLVAGTGSDTQYF
cdr3_nt: TGTGCCAGCAGCTTACTCGTCGCTGGGACAGGGTCGGATACGCAGTATTTT

v_call: TRBV5-1
d_call: TRBD2
clone_size: NA
j_call: TRBJ2-1
cdr3_length: 16
cdr3_aa: CASSLVTSGGYNEQFF
cdr3_nt: TGCGCCAGCAGCTTGGTCACTAGCGGGGGGTACAATGAGCAGTTCTTC

v_call: TRBV30
d_call: NA
clone_size: NA
j_call: TRBJ1-5
cdr3_length: 14
cdr3_aa: CAWSVLESNQPQHF
cdr3_nt: TGTGCCTGGAGTGTACTAGAGAGCAATCAGCCCCAGCATTTT

v_call: TRBV28
d_call: NA
clone_size: NA
j_call: TRBJ1-5
cdr3_length: 14
cdr3_aa: CASSFDRNNQPQHF
cdr3_nt: TGTGCCAGCAGCTTCGACAGGAACAATCAGCCCCAGCATTTT

v_call: TRBV5-4
d_call: NA
clone_size: NA
j_call: TRBJ1-1
cdr3_length: 14
cdr3_aa: CASSFAGRETEAFF
cdr3_nt: TGTGCCAGCAGCTTCGCAGGGAGGGAAACTGAAGCTTTCTTT

v_call: TRBV6-4
d_call: TRBD2
clone_size: NA
j_call: TRBJ2-2
cdr3_length: 19
cdr3_aa: CASSDMTGTSGRLPGELFF
cdr3_nt: TGTGCCAGCAGTGATATGACCGGGACTAGCGGGAGACTTCCCGGGGAGCTGTTTTTT

v_call: TRBV7-8
d_call: NA
clone_size: few
j_call: TRBJ2-1
cdr3_length: 13
cdr3_aa: CASGGWRRNEQFF
cdr3_nt: TGTGCCAGCGGAGGATGGAGGCGAAATGAGCAGTTCTTC

v_call: TRBV9
d_call: NA
clone_size: NA
j_call: TRBJ2-5
cdr3_length: 17
cdr3_aa: CASSVPPTLAGGETQYF
cdr3_nt: TGTGCCAGCAGCGTACCCCCTACACTAGCTGGGGGAGAGACCCAGTACTTC